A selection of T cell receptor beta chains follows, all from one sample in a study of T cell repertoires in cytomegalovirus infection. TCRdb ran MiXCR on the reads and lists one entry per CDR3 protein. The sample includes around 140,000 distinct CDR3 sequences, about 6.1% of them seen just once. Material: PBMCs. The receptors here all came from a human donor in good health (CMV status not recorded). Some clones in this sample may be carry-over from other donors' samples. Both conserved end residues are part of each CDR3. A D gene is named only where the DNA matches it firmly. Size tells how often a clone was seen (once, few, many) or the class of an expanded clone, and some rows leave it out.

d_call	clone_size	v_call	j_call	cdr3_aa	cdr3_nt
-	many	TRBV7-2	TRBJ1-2	CASSLGGSNGYTF	TGTGCCAGCAGCTTGGGGGGCTCGAATGGCTACACCTTC
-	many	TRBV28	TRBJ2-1	CASSLSYSSGNEQFF	TGTGCCAGCAGTTTATCGTACAGCTCAGGGAATGAGCAGTTCTTC
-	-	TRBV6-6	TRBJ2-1	CASSDALKNNEQFF	TGTGCCAGCAGTGACGCCTTAAAGAACAATGAGCAGTTCTTC
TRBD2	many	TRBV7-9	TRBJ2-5	CASSLEPLAVLYQETQYF	TGTGCCAGCAGCTTAGAACCCCTAGCGGTGCTGTACCAAGAGACCCAGTACTTC
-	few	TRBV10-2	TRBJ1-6	CASSEGAIGGPLHF	TGCGCCAGCAGTGAAGGGGCTATAGGGGGGCCCCTCCACTTT
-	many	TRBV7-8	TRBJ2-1	CASSLVGGPWDEQFF	TGTGCCAGCAGCTTAGTAGGGGGGCCTTGGGATGAGCAGTTCTTC
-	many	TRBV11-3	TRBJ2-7	CASSSGGLSYEQYF	TGTGCCAGCAGCTCCGGGGGGCTCTCCTACGAGCAGTACTTC
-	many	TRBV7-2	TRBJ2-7	CASSRTEGYEQYF	TGTGCCAGCAGCCGGACAGAGGGTTACGAGCAGTACTTC
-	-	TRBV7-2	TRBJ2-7	CASSSRTTILEEQYF	TGTGCCAGCAGCTCCCGAACCACGATTTTAGAGGAGCAGTACTTC
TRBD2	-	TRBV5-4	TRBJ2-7	CASSLLAGGPYEQYF	TGTGCCAGCAGCTTACTAGCGGGAGGACCCTACGAGCAGTACTTC
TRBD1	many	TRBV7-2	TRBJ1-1	CASSTRTGGLNTEAFF	TGTGCCAGCAGCACCCGGACAGGGGGCCTGAACACTGAAGCTTTCTTT
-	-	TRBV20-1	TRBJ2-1	CSAPPGRGNEQFF	TGCAGTGCTCCCCCGGGACGGGGGAATGAGCAGTTCTTC
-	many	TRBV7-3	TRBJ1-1	CASSLWGNTEAFF	TGTGCCAGCAGCTTATGGGGGAACACTGAAGCTTTCTTT
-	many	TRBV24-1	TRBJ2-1	CATSDTSDRFYNEQFF	TGTGCCACCAGTGACACCTCCGACAGGTTCTACAATGAGCAGTTCTTC
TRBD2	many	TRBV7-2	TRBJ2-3	CASSLLAGGYTDTQYF	TGTGCCAGCAGCTTACTAGCGGGGGGGTACACAGATACGCAGTATTTT
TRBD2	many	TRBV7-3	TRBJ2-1	CASSLNGLAGGREQFF	TGTGCCAGCAGCTTGAACGGACTAGCGGGGGGCCGGGAGCAGTTCTTC
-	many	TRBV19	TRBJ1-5	CASNQGVDQPQHF	TGTGCCAGTAATCAAGGCGTCGATCAGCCCCAGCATTTT
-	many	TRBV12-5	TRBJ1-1	CASGYGLNTEAFF	TGTGCTAGTGGTTACGGGTTGAACACTGAAGCTTTCTTT
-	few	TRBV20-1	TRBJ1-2	CSAFPGPGSGTYGYTF	TGCAGTGCTTTCCCGGGCCCAGGTTCTGGTACCTATGGCTACACCTTC
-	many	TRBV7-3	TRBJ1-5	CASSPEGGQPQHF	TGTGCCAGCAGTCCAGAGGGGGGTCAGCCCCAGCATTTT
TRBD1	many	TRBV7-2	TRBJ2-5	CASSLGTGFQETQYF	TGTGCCAGCAGCTTGGGGACAGGGTTTCAAGAGACCCAGTACTTC
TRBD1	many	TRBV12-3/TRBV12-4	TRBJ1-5	CASSLGTGGIKPQHF	TGTGCCAGCAGCCTCGGGACAGGTGGGATTAAGCCCCAGCATTTT
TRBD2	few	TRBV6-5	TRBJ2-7	CASRTSGRTYEQYF	TGTGCCAGCAGAACTAGCGGGCGAACCTACGAGCAGTACTTC
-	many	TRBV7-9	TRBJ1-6	CASSLGRNNSPLHF	TGTGCCAGCAGCCTCGGTAGGAATAATTCACCCCTCCACTTT